Listed here is a single TCR beta chain. As yet, its antigen is unknown. These data are taken from a study of blood T cells in healthy people across ages. Study-level background: The capture of about one barcoded beta molecule per two T cells was achieved by template switching. Findings of the study overall: Fewer expanded clones and more diversity marked long-lived versus aged donors.

The CDR3 extends over 16 amino acids. Germline V gives CDR1 SGHTA, CDR2 FQGNSA. Deletions cut 5 bases from V and 3 bases from J, with 17 bases between. Alongside a J-beta primer mix, a sample-barcoded 5' primer served in a second PCR lasting roughly 7 to 11 cycles. TCRdb fed the 5' RACE reads into MiXCR, producing one record per CDR3 protein. The sample shows roughly 860,000 distinct CDR3 sequences, approximately 67% of them seen only once. The sample consisted of blood. The source of this sequence is a man aged 25 to 40 in good health. The V call is TRBV7-2, the J call TRBJ2-1; D is perhaps TRBD2 (6 bases). This CDR3 is CASSPRRDFFYNEQFF. As DNA, the CDR3 is TGTGCCAGCAGCCCACGGAGGGATTTCTTCTACAATGAGCAGTTCTTC.